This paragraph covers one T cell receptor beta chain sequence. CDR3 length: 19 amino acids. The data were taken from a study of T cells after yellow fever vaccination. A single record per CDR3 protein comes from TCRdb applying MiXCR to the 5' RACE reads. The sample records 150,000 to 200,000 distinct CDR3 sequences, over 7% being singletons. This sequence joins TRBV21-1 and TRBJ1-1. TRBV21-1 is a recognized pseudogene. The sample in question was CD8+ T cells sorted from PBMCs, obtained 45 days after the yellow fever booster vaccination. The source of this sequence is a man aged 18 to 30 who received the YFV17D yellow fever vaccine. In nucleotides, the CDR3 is TGTGCCAGCAGCAAAGTTATATCAGGGAGGGGATACTTGAACACTGAAGCTTTCTTT. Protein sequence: CASSKVISGRGYLNTEAFF.